The entry below gives a single T cell receptor beta chain sequence along with its context. No antigen is known for it. Given a much more abundant clone one base away, this may be a read error. The entry originates in a study of blood T cells in healthy people across ages. Notes on the study in general: Possibly confounding the expanded clonotype changes was the fact that donor CMV status was unknown. The long-lived group displayed more naive CD4+ cells, plus higher diversity, than the aged donors did.

The CDR3 runs 14 residues. The germline CDR1 and CDR2 sequences are MGHRA and YSYEKL. The authors ran a second PCR of roughly 6 to 12 cycles using a sample-barcoded 5' primer and a J-beta primer mix. TCRdb ran MiXCR on the 5' RACE reads and lists one entry per CDR3 protein. Found here are around 620,000 distinct CDR3 sequences, 25% to 30% of them singletons; the top ten hold about a fifth. The genes are TRBV4-1 and TRBJ2-5; D remains unclear. The clonotype originates from a woman in her 70s in good health. The source material was blood. The CDR3 DNA reads as TGCGCCAGCAGCCAAGGCTTAAACGGCTACGAGCAGAACTTC. It codes for CASSQGLNGYEQNF.